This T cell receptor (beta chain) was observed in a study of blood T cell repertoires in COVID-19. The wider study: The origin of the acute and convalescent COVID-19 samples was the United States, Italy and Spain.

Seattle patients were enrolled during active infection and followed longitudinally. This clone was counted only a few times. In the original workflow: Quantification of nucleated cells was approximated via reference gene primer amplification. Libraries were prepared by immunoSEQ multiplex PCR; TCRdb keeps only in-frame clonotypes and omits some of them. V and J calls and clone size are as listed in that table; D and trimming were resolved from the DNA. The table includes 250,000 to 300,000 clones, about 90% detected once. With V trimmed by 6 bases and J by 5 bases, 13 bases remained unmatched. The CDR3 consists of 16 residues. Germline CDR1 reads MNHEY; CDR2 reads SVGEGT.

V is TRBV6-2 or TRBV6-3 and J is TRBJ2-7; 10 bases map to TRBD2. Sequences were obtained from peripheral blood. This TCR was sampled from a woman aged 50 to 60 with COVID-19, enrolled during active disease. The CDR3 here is CASSHPALAGDNEQYF. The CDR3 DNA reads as TGTGCCAGCAGCCACCCGGCGCTAGCGGGAGACAACGAGCAGTACTTC.